This entry describes one TCR beta chain. Its antigen is currently unknown. Time point noted: persistent/refractory GD, antithyroid drugs over 5 years with positive TRAb. PBMC-derived RNA was used for the TCR library. The CDR3 is made up of 11 amino acids. V gave up 2 bases and J gave up 5 bases, with 4 bases separating them. In germline, CDR1 is SGHTA, CDR2 FQGTGA. These data are taken from a study of regulatory T cells in long-lasting Graves disease. Whole-study results and caveats: For persistent Graves' patients, TCR diversity was lower than for newly diagnosed ones. The work looked only at peripheral blood and did not look at thyroid tissue.

CDR3 regions were amplified by Arm-PCR using iRepertoire HTBI primers to build TCR beta libraries. In the study's own analysis: Samples revealed 50 to 70 TRBV and over twelve TRBJ segments. TCRdb re-analysed the multiplex PCR reads in MiXCR, keeping a single row per CDR3 protein. These V and J calls derive from TCRdb rather than the authors' analysis. The table records about 310,000 distinct CDR3 sequences, approximately 20% of them present only once. This TCR came from a female donor with Graves disease. The chain couples TRBV7-3 to TRBJ2-7; no reliable D call. The input for sequencing was peripheral blood mononuclear cells (PBMCs), taken when the disease was refractory, from a patient treated with antithyroid drugs. The CDR3 here is CASSLYNEQYF. CDR3 nucleotide sequence: TGTGCCAGCAGCTTATATAACGAGCAGTACTTC.